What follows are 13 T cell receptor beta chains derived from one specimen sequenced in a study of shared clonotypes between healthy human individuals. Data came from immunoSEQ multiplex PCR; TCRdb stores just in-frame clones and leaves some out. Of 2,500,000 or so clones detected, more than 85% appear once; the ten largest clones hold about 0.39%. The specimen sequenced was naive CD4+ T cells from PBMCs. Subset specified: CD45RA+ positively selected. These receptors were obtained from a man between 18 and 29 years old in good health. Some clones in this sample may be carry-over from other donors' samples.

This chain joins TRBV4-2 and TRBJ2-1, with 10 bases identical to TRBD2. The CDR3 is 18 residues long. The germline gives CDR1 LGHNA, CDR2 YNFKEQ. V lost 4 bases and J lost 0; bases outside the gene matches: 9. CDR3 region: CASSLIGLAASSYNEQFF. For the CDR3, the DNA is TGTGCCAGCAGCCTAATAGGACTAGCGGCAAGCTCCTACAATGAGCAGTTCTTC.

The CDR3 loop reads CASMGVGELFF. The CDR3 DNA sequence: TGTGCCAGCATGGGGGTCGGGGAGCTGTTTTTT. The chain joins TRBV27 to TRBJ2-2; D possibly matches TRBD1 or TRBD2 (5 bases each). CDR1 and CDR2 (germline): MNHEY, SMNVEV (reference sequence). V was clipped by 7 bases and J by 7 bases, with 7 bases between them. The CDR3 length is 11 residues.

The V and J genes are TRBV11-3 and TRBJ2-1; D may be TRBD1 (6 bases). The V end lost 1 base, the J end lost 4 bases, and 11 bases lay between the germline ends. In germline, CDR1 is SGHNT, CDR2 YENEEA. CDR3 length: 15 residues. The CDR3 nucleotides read TGTGCCAGCAGCTTAGTCGGACAGAATTACAATGAGCAGTTCTTC. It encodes CASSLVGQNYNEQFF.

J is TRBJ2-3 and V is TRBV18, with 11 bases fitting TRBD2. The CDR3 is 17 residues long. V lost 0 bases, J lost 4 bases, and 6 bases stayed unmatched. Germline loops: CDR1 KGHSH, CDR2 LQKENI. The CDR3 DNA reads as TGTGCCAGCTCACCACCCTACCTAGCGGGAGGTGCAGATACGCAGTATTTT. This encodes CASSPPYLAGGADTQYF. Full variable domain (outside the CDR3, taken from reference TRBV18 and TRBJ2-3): NAGVMQNPRHLVRRRGQEARLRCSPMKGHSHVYWYRQLPEEGLKFMVYLQKENIIDESGMPKERFSAEFPKEGPSILRIQQVVRGDSAAYFCASSPPYLAGGADTQYFGPGTRLTVL.

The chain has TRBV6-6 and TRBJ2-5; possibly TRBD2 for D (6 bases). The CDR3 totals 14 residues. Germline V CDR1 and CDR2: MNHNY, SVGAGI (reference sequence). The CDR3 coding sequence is TGTGCAACCAGACTAGACCCAACCCAAGAGACCCAGTACTTC. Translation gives CATRLDPTQETQYF.

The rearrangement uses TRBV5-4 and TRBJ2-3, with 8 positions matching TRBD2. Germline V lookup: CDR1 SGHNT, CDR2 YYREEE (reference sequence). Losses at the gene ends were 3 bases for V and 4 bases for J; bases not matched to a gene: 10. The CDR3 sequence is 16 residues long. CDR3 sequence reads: CASSSRVAGGPDTQYF. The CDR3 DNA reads TGTGCCAGCAGCTCCCGAGTGGCGGGGGGCCCAGATACGCAGTATTTT.

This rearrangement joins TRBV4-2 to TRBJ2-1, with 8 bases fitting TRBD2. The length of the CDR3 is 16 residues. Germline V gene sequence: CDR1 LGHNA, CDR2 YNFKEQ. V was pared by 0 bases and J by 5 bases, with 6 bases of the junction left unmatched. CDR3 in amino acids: CASSQDGTRKDNEQFF. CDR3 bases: TGTGCCAGCAGCCAAGATGGGACTAGGAAAGACAATGAGCAGTTCTTC.

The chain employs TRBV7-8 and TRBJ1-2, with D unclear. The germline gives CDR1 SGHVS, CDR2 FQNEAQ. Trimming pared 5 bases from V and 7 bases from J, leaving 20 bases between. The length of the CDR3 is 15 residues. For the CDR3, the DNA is TGTGCCAGCAGCAACCAACGCGGGCCTCGGGGTGGCTACACCTTC. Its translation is CASSNQRGPRGGYTF.

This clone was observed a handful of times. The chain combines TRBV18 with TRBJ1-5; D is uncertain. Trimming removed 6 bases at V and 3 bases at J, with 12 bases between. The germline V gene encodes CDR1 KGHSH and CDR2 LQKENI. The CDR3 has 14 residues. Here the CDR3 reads CASSRGPHNQPQHF. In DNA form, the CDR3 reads TGTGCCAGCTCTCGAGGGCCACACAATCAGCCCCAGCATTTT.

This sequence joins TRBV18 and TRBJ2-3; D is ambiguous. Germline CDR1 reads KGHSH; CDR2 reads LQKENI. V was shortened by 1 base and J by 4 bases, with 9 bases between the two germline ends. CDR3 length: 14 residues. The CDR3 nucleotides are TGTGCCAGCTCACCACGGAAATTTCCAGATACGCAGTATTTT. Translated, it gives CASSPRKFPDTQYF. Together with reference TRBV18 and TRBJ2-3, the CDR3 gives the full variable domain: NAGVMQNPRHLVRRRGQEARLRCSPMKGHSHVYWYRQLPEEGLKFMVYLQKENIIDESGMPKERFSAEFPKEGPSILRIQQVVRGDSAAYFCASSPRKFPDTQYFGPGTRLTVL.

CDR3 region: CASTRGGTTDTQYF. CDR3 in DNA: TGTGCCAGCACCCGGGGGGGAACCACAGATACGCAGTATTTT. V and J are TRBV5-5 and TRBJ2-3, with TRBD2 matching 8 bases. The CDR3 spans 14 residues. V lost 6 bases, J lost 2 bases, and 5 bases stayed unmatched. CDR1 is SGHKS and CDR2 is YYEKEE in the germline V gene (reference sequence).

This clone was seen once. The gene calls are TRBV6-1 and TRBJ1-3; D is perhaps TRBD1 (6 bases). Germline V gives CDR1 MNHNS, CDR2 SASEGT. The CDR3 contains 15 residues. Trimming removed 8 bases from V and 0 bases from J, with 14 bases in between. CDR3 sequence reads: CASLLGGHSGNTIYF. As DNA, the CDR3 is TGTGCCAGCCTGCTTGGGGGACACTCTGGAAACACCATATATTTT.

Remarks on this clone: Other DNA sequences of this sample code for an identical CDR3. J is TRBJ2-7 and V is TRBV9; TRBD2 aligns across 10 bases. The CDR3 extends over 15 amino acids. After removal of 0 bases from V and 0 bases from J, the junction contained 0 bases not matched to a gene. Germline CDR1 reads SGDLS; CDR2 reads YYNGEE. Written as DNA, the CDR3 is TGTGCCAGCAGCGTAGGGACTAGCGGCTCCTACGAGCAGTACTTC. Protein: CASSVGTSGSYEQYF. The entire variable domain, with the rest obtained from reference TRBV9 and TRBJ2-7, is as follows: DSGVTQTPKHLITATGQRVTLRCSPRSGDLSVYWYQQSLDQGLQFLIQYYNGEERAKGNILERFSAQQFPDLHSELNLSSLELGDSALYFCASSVGTSGSYEQYFGPGTRLTVT.